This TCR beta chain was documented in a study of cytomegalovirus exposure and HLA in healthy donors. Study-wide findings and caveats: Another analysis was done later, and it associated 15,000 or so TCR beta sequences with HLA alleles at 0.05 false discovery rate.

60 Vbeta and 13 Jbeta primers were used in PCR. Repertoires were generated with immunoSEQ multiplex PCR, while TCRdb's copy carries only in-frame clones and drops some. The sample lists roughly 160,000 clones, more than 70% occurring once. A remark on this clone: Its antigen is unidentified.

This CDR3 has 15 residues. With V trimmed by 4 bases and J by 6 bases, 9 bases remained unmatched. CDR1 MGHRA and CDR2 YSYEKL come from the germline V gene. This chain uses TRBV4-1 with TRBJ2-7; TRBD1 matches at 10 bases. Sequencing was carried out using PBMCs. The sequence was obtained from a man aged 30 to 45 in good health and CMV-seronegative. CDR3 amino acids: CASSLSGTGAFEQYF. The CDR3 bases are TGCGCCAGCAGCCTGTCTGGGACAGGGGCTTTCGAGCAGTACTTC.